This T cell receptor beta chain emerged from a study of T cell changes during pregnancy in multiple sclerosis. The assay was immunoSEQ multiplex PCR, and TCRdb's table has in-frame clones only and misses some. The data hold 55,000 to 65,000 clones, with more than 90% observed a single time. The V gene's germline CDR1 is MNHNS and CDR2 SASEGT. Trimming cost V 7 bases and J 2 bases; bases outside gene matches: 5. This CDR3 spans 13 amino acids. The rearrangement uses TRBV6-1 and TRBJ2-7; TRBD2 matches at 7 bases. The clonotype comes from a female donor in good health, enrolled as a control in a pregnancy study. The sequencing here drew on peripheral blood, taken in the first trimester of pregnancy. Written as DNA, the CDR3 is TGTGCCAGCAATCGGGGGGAAACCTACGAGCAGTACTTC. Translation: CASNRGETYEQYF.